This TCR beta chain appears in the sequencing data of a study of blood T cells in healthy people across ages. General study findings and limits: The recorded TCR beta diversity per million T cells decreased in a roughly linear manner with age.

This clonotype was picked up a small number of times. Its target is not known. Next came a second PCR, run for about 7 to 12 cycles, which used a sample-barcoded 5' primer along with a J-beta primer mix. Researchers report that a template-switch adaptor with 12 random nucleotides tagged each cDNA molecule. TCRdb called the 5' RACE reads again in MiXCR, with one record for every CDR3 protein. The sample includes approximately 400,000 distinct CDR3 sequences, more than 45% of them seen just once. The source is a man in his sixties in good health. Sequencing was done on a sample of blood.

In nucleotides, the CDR3 is TGTGCCAGCAGCCGTACTAGCGGGGGGTGGGATGAGCAGTTCTTC. It yields the protein CASSRTSGGWDEQFF. The chain links TRBV6-2 or TRBV6-3 to TRBJ2-1; TRBD2 matches 12 bases. The germline V gene encodes CDR1 MNHEY and CDR2 SVGEGT. With 6 bases clipped from V and 8 bases from J, the junction kept 8 bases outside the gene matches. This CDR3 has 15 residues.